The 15 T cell receptor beta chains reported below all come from one sample, sequenced in a study of T cell responses to AZD1222 COVID-19 vaccine. TCRdb's table, derived via immunoSEQ multiplex PCR, lists solely in-frame clones and lacks some. The sample has some 79,000 clones, roughly 80% seen once. The sequences come from peripheral blood, collected 28 days after the second AZD1222 dose. The receptors were gathered from an adult who received the AZD1222 COVID-19 vaccine.

The chain links TRBV28 to TRBJ1-3; D remains unclear. Between the trimmed V and J ends, which lost 7 bases and 1 base, there was a span of 14 bases. Germline lookup yields CDR1 MDHEN and CDR2 SYDVKM. The CDR3 runs to 15 residues. The CDR3 protein is CASTLGRRSGNTIYF. CDR3 nucleotide sequence: TGTGCCAGCACCCTCGGCAGGCGGTCTGGAAACACCATATATTTT.

The rearrangement joins TRBV5-1 to TRBJ1-1, with D uncertain. This CDR3 is built from 15 residues. Germline CDR1 is SGHRS and CDR2 is YFSETQ. V dropped 0 bases and J dropped 1 base, with 10 bases sitting between them. CDR3 loop: CASSLESLRNTEAFF. The CDR3 bases are TGCGCCAGCAGCTTGGAGTCACTTCGGAACACTGAAGCTTTCTTT.

This chain links TRBV27 with TRBJ2-7; D gene unclear. The CDR3 is made up of 13 amino acids. V was clipped by 4 bases and J by 2 bases, with 9 bases between them. The germline V gene has CDR1 MNHEY and CDR2 SMNVEV (reference sequence). CDR3 protein: CASSSPLAYEQYF. CDR3 nucleotide sequence: TGTGCCAGCAGTTCCCCCTTAGCCTACGAGCAGTACTTC.

By share of the sample, this clone is hyperexpanded. The rearrangement links TRBV11-3 to TRBJ1-1, with 7 bases identical to TRBD1. The CDR3 extends over 14 amino acids. CDR1 and CDR2 (germline): SGHNT, YENEEA. J gave up 6 bases and V 1 base, and 5 bases lay outside the gene matches. CDR3 in amino acids: CASSLGGTVSEAFF. CDR3 bases: TGTGCCAGCAGCTTAGGGGGGACAGTATCTGAAGCTTTCTTT.

Here the CDR3 reads CASSPGQGGDEQYF. The CDR3 bases are TGCGCCAGCAGCCCAGGACAGGGAGGGGATGAGCAGTACTTC. The rearrangement uses TRBV5-1 and TRBJ2-7, with TRBD1 as a possible D gene (8 bases). Germline-derived CDR1 and CDR2 are SGHRS and YFSETQ. V was clipped by 4 bases and J by 7 bases, with 18 bases between them. The CDR3 sequence is 14 residues long.

The chain is built from TRBV18 and TRBJ2-1; 7 bases line up with TRBD1. The ends lost 3 bases at V and 2 bases at J; junction bases unmatched: 7. Germline-derived CDR1 and CDR2 are KGHSH and LQKENI. This CDR3 is 16 amino acids long. DNA of the CDR3: TGTGCCAGCTCACCCCCGGGACAGAGTACCTACAATGAGCAGTTCTTC. Protein sequence: CASSPPGQSTYNEQFF. The variable domain in full, with the rest retrieved from reference TRBV18 and TRBJ2-1, is NAGVMQNPRHLVRRRGQEARLRCSPMKGHSHVYWYRQLPEEGLKFMVYLQKENIIDESGMPKERFSAEFPKEGPSILRIQQVVRGDSAAYFCASSPPGQSTYNEQFFGPGTRLTVL.

The gene calls are TRBV4-3 and TRBJ2-7; TRBD2 is a possible D gene (5 bases). CDR1 and CDR2 (germline): LGHNA, YSLEER. This CDR3 is built from 13 residues. V gave up 1 base and J gave up 7 bases, with 11 bases separating them. CDR3 in DNA: TGCGCCAGCAGCCAAGGTGTCGGGGTGGAGCAGTACTTC. Translation: CASSQGVGVEQYF.

The chain joins TRBV24-1 to TRBJ2-1; TRBD2 agrees at 8 bases. The germline CDR1 and CDR2 sequences are KGHDR and SFDVKD. V was pared by 7 bases and J by 14 bases, with 12 bases of the junction left unmatched. The CDR3 extends over 13 amino acids. The CDR3 DNA reads TGTGCCACCAGCGGGGCGGGGGGCTTGAATGAGTTCTTC. Translation gives CATSGAGGLNEFF.

The CDR3 here is CASSSRQGGTDTQYF. The CDR3 DNA is TGTGCCAGCAGCTCCCGACAGGGGGGCACAGATACGCAGTATTTT. The chain links TRBV7-3 to TRBJ2-3, with 9 positions matching TRBD1. Germline trimming cut 4 bases from V and 1 base from J; bases unmatched to any gene: 3. The CDR3 consists of 15 residues. Germline V gene lookup returns CDR1 SGHTA and CDR2 FQGTGA. Full variable domain (rest looked up from reference TRBV7-3 and TRBJ2-3): GAGVSQTPSNKVTEKGKYVELRCDPISGHTALYWYRQSLGQGPEFLIYFQGTGAADDSGLPNDRFFAVRPEGSVSTLKIQRTERGDSAVYLCASSSRQGGTDTQYFGPGTRLTVL.

The rearrangement links TRBV2 to TRBJ2-1, with TRBD2 identical over 7 bases. Germline V gene data show CDR1 as SNHLY and CDR2 as FYNNEI. V trimming: 6 bases; J trimming: 3 bases; junction bases outside the gene matches: 8. The CDR3 is 15 residues long. CDR3 sequence (DNA): TGTGCCAGCAGCGACCGGGGGGAACTCTACAATGAGCAGTTCTTC. Translated, it gives CASSDRGELYNEQFF.

J is TRBJ1-2 and V is TRBV24-1; 7 nucleotides match TRBD1. Germline assignment: CDR1 KGHDR and CDR2 SFDVKD. The length of the CDR3 is 15 residues. J lost 4 bases, V lost 4 bases, and 8 bases had no gene match. The CDR3: CATSDSGTVPYGYTF. The CDR3 nucleotides are TGTGCCACCAGTGACAGCGGGACAGTTCCCTATGGCTACACCTTC.

The rearrangement links TRBV28 to TRBJ1-1, with D tentatively TRBD1 (6 bases). V was trimmed by 3 bases and J by 8 bases, leaving 13 bases between them. CDR3 length equals 13 residues. From germline, CDR1 is MDHEN and CDR2 SYDVKM. In DNA form, the CDR3 reads TGTGCCAGCAGTTTGCCTGTACAGGGAGAAGCTTTCTTT. This codes for CASSLPVQGEAFF. Variable domain in full (rest from reference TRBV28 and TRBJ1-1): DVKVTQSSRYLVKRTGEKVFLECVQDMDHENMFWYRQDPGLGLRLIYFSYDVKMKEKGDIPEGYSVSREKKERFSLILESASTNQTSMYLCASSLPVQGEAFFGQGTRLTVV.

The chain has TRBV24-1 and TRBJ1-6, with TRBD1 matching over 11 bases. Trimming at V came to 4 bases and at J to 10 bases, leaving 5 bases not matched to a gene. This CDR3 region has 15 residues. Germline V gene lookup returns CDR1 KGHDR and CDR2 SFDVKD. The CDR3 spells CATSDLGQGGSPLHF. The CDR3 DNA follows: TGTGCCACCAGTGACCTGGGACAGGGGGGCTCACCCCTCCACTTT.

The J gene is TRBJ2-2, the V gene TRBV6-2 or TRBV6-3; D possibly corresponds to TRBD2 (5 bases). This CDR3 region has 14 residues. V was shortened by 5 bases and J by 3 bases, with 10 bases between the two germline ends. Looked up from germline, CDR1 is MNHEY and CDR2 is SVGEGT. CDR3 sequence reads: CASSSGAHTGELFF. CDR3 DNA sequence: TGTGCCAGCAGTAGCGGAGCCCACACCGGGGAGCTGTTTTTT.

The V and J genes are TRBV6-5 and TRBJ1-2; D remains unclear. Trimming stripped 0 bases from V and 7 bases from J, with 12 bases between. CDR1 MNHEY and CDR2 SVGAGI come from the germline V gene. This CDR3 has 14 residues. CDR3 DNA sequence: TGTGCCAGCAGTTACTCGGGTGTGGGTAGTGGCTACACCTTC. Protein product: CASSYSGVGSGYTF.